The clone carrying this T cell receptor beta chain was recorded many times. What it binds is not known. This entry belongs to a study of T-cell reconstitution after alpha-beta-depleted transplantation in children. J was trimmed by 5 bases and V by 2 bases; bases with no gene match: 7. The CDR3 totals 16 residues. This sample's TCRbeta library carried unique molecular identifier barcodes. TCRdb processed the PCR reads anew with MiXCR; each CDR3 protein has one entry. The table has 250,000 to 300,000 distinct CDR3 sequences, approximately 10% seen once. Regarding the study as a whole: At one year after transplant, newly produced T cells mostly accounted for T-cell counts and diversity. Alpha-beta T cells about two months after transplant reportedly derived from several hundred expanded graft clones. Day-60 TCRbeta diversity that was high in some patients was derived from surviving recipient T cells and thymic progenitors.

The clonotype was recovered from a male patient between 2 and 10 years old who had a stem cell transplant for chronic granulomatous disease, so the T cells may come from the graft donor. V usage is TRBV12-3 or TRBV12-4 and J usage is TRBJ2-5; 11 bases are a match to TRBD2. This specimen was peripheral blood, taken 180 days after TCRalphabeta/CD19-depleted stem cell transplant. The CDR3 DNA sequence: TGTGCCAGCAGTTTATACCTAGCGGGAGGTGGGGAGACCCAGTACTTC. It codes for CASSLYLAGGGETQYF.